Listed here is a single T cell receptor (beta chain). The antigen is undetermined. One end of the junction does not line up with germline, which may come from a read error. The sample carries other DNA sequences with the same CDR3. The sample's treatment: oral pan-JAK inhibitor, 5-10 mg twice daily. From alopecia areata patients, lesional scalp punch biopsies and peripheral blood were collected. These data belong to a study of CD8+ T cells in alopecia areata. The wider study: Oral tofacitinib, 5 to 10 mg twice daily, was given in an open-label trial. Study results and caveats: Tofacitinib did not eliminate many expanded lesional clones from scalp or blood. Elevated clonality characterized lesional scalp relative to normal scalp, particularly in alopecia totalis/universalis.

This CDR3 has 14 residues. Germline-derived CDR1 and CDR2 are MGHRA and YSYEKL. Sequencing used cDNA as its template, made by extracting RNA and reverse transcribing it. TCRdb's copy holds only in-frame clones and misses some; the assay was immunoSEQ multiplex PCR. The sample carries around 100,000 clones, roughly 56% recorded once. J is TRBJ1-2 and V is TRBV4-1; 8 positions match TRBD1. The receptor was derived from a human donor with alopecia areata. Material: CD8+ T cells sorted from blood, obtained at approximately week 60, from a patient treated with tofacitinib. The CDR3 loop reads CASSPTGGRDGYTF. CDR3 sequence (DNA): TGTGCCAGCAGTCCAACAGGGGGGAGAGATGGCTACACCTTC.